The 5 T cell receptor beta chains listed next were all sequenced from one sample in a study of shared clonotypes between healthy human individuals. The method was immunoSEQ multiplex PCR; TCRdb's version includes in-frame clones alone and lacks a portion of them. The sample lists some 2,500,000 clones, around 93% seen once, with approximately 0.39% in the top ten. Sequenced material: naive CD4+ T cells from PBMCs. Subset: CD45RA+ positively selected. The receptors stem from a man aged 18 to 29 in good health. Some clones in this sample may be carry-over from other donors' samples.

The chain links TRBV2 to TRBJ1-3, with TRBD1 as a possible D gene (5 bases). CDR1 and CDR2 (germline): SNHLY, FYNNEI. CDR3 length: 17 amino acids. The V and J ends lost 6 bases and 0 bases respectively, with 18 bases between them. The CDR3 DNA is TGTGCCAGCAGGGGCAGGGCGGGGGTACACTCTGGAAACACCATATATTTT. Translating it yields CASRGRAGVHSGNTIYF.

The chain links TRBV5-1 to TRBJ1-1; 10 bases match TRBD1. The CDR3 spans 16 residues. V shed 3 bases, J shed 1 base, and the junction held 6 bases outside the gene matches. Germline V gene data show CDR1 as SGHRS and CDR2 as YFSETQ. As DNA, the CDR3 is TGCGCCAGCAGCTCCGGACAGGGGGTACGGAACACTGAAGCTTTCTTT. Translated: CASSSGQGVRNTEAFF. Drawing the rest from reference TRBV5-1 and TRBJ1-1, the complete variable domain is KAGVTQTPRYLIKTRGQQVTLSCSPISGHRSVSWYQQTPGQGLQFLFEYFSETQRNKGNFPGRFSGRQFSNSRSEMNVSTLELGDSALYLCASSSGQGVRNTEAFFGQGTRLTVV.

Regarding this clone: Other nucleotide sequences from this sample produce the same CDR3. This chain connects TRBV5-1 to TRBJ1-4; the D is unclear. V lost 0 bases, J lost 4 bases, and 7 bases lay in between. Germline V lookup: CDR1 SGHRS, CDR2 YFSETQ. CDR3 length equals 14 residues. The chain's CDR3 is CASSLGQFNEKLFF. CDR3 in DNA: TGCGCCAGCAGCTTGGGGCAGTTTAATGAAAAACTGTTTTTT.

The rearrangement joins TRBV14 to TRBJ2-3, with a tentative D call TRBD1 (6 bases). The length of the CDR3 is 15 residues. CDR1 SGHDN and CDR2 FVKESK come from the germline V gene. Trimming stripped 3 bases from V and 3 bases from J, with 13 bases between. The CDR3 reads CASSQGTGPTDTQYF. The CDR3 DNA sequence: TGTGCCAGCAGCCAGGGTACAGGGCCGACAGATACGCAGTATTTT.

This rearrangement joins TRBV28 to TRBJ1-1; TRBD1 might be the D (6 bases). This CDR3 comprises 15 residues. V was trimmed by 8 bases and J by 6 bases, leaving 22 bases between them. Per germline, CDR1 MDHEN and CDR2 SYDVKM. The CDR3 DNA reads as TGTGCCAGCGGGGGTTGGGGGGGCTGGATGGCTGAAGCTTTCTTT. Protein sequence: CASGGWGGWMAEAFF. The full variable domain, completed using reference TRBV28 and TRBJ1-1, is DVKVTQSSRYLVKRTGEKVFLECVQDMDHENMFWYRQDPGLGLRLIYFSYDVKMKEKGDIPEGYSVSREKKERFSLILESASTNQTSMYLCASGGWGGWMAEAFFGQGTRLTVV.